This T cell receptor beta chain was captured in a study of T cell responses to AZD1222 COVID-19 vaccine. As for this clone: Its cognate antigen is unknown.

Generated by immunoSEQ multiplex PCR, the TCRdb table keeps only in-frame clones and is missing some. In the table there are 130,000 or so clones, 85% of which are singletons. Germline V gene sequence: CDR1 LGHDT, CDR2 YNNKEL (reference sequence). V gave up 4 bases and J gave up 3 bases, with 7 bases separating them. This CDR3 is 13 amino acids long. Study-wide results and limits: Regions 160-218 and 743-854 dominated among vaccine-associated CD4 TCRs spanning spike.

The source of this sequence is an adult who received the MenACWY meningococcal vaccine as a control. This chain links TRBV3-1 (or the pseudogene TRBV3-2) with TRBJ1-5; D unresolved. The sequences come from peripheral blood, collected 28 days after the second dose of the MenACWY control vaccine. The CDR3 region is CASSPLFNQPQHF. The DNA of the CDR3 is TGTGCCAGCAGCCCCCTTTTCAATCAGCCCCAGCATTTT.